Each of the 9 T cell receptor beta chains below was sequenced from the same sample in a study of blood T cell repertoires in COVID-19. Libraries were prepared by immunoSEQ multiplex PCR; TCRdb keeps only in-frame clonotypes and omits some of them. The data show roughly 180,000 clones, with 82% seen just once and 18% held by the top ten. Sequencing was carried out using PBMCs or T cells enriched from blood (not recorded which). The receptors were gathered from a man aged 55 to 70 who had recovered from COVID-19.

The V gene is TRBV3-1 (or the pseudogene TRBV3-2), the J gene TRBJ1-6; no definite D call. Trimming took off 4 bases at V and 7 bases at J, with 5 bases between the two ends. The CDR3 runs to 12 residues. Germline V gene data show CDR1 as LGHDT and CDR2 as YNNKEL (reference sequence). The CDR3, as DNA: TGTGCCAGCAGCCTACAAAATTCACCCCTCCACTTT. It codes for CASSLQNSPLHF.

This chain uses TRBV10-2 with TRBJ1-4; unclear D gene. Per germline, CDR1 WSHSY and CDR2 SAAADI. Trimming cost V 5 bases and J 0 bases, with 19 bases left between them. The length of the CDR3 is 18 residues. CDR3 residues: CASSPRFGQTTTNEKLFF. The CDR3 DNA sequence: TGCGCCAGCAGTCCACGTTTTGGCCAAACAACAACTAATGAAAAACTGTTTTTT.

This clone was detected only a few times. The chain couples TRBV2 to TRBJ1-5; D possibly corresponds to TRBD1 (5 bases). The V end lost 6 bases, the J end lost 6 bases, and 12 bases lay between the germline ends. In germline, CDR1 is SNHLY, CDR2 FYNNEI. CDR3 length equals 13 residues. CDR3 region: CASREGISQPQHF. CDR3 DNA: TGTGCCAGCAGGGAGGGGATAAGTCAGCCCCAGCATTTT.

The V and J genes are TRBV25-1 and TRBJ2-5; 9 bases agree with TRBD1. The ends lost 2 bases at V and 3 bases at J; junction bases unmatched: 7. The CDR3 spans 16 residues. Germline assignment: CDR1 MGHDK and CDR2 SYGVNS. The CDR3 sequence is CASSERDRESEETQYF. The DNA for the CDR3 is TGTGCCAGCAGTGAACGGGACAGGGAGTCGGAAGAGACCCAGTACTTC.

The chain recombines TRBV29-1 with TRBJ1-1; possibly TRBD1 for D (6 bases). The CDR3 consists of 14 residues. Per germline, CDR1 SQVTM and CDR2 ANQGSEA. Trimming left V 4 bases short and J 4 bases short, with 16 bases between. The CDR3 region is CSVGPTGGPTEAFF. CDR3 nucleotide sequence: TGCAGCGTTGGTCCCACGGGGGGGCCCACTGAAGCTTTCTTT.

The chain carries TRBV7-7 and TRBJ2-1, with D uncertain. CDR1 and CDR2 from the germline V gene are SSHAT and FNYEAQ (reference sequence). This CDR3 contains 17 residues. V was clipped by 5 bases and J by 3 bases, with 20 bases between them. The chain's CDR3 is CASSPMTGSVYYNEQFF. The DNA of the CDR3 is TGTGCCAGCAGCCCCATGACCGGGTCCGTATACTACAATGAGCAGTTCTTC. The full variable domain, rest sourced from reference TRBV7-7 and TRBJ2-1, is GAGVSQSPRYKVTKRGQDVTLRCDPISSHATLYWYQQALGQGPEFLTYFNYEAQPDKSGLPSDRFSAERPEGSISTLTIQRTEQRDSAMYRCASSPMTGSVYYNEQFFGPGTRLTVL.

The chain links TRBV28 to TRBJ1-6, with D perhaps TRBD1 (6 bases). CDR1 is MDHEN, CDR2 SYDVKM, per germline. The CDR3 length is 16 residues. Trimming took 6 bases from V and 4 from J, leaving 16 bases between them. CDR3 DNA: TGTGCCAGCAGCTCCAAGACAGGCGTATATAATTCACCCCTCCACTTT. This translates into CASSSKTGVYNSPLHF.

This chain connects TRBV27 to TRBJ2-5; D perhaps matches TRBD1 (6 bases). V was cut by 2 bases and J by 4 bases, with 20 bases left in between. CDR1 is MNHEY, CDR2 SMNVEV, per germline (reference sequence). There are 17 residues in the CDR3. Here the CDR3 reads CASSLRGWGQTPETQYF. CDR3 nucleotide sequence: TGTGCCAGCAGTTTAAGGGGCTGGGGACAAACCCCAGAGACCCAGTACTTC.

The chain recombines TRBV12-3 or TRBV12-4 with TRBJ1-1; 8 bases are a match to TRBD1. The CDR3 has 13 amino acids. V lost 6 bases, J lost 4 bases, and 4 bases stayed unmatched. In DNA form, the CDR3 reads TGTGCCAGCAGATACACAGGGGGCACTGAAGCTTTCTTT. Translating it yields CASRYTGGTEAFF.